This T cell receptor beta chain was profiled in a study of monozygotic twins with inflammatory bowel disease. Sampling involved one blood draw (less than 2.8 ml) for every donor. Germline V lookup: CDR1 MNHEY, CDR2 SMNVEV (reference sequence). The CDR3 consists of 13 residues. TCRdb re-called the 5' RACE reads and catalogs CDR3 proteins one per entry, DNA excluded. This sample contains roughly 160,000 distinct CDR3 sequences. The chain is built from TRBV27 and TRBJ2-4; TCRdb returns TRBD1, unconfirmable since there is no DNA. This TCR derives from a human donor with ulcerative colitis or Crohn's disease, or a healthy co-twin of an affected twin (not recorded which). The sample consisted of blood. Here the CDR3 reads CASSPPGKNIQYF.